This T cell receptor beta chain was sequenced in a study of T cells in localized non-small cell lung cancer. Regarding the study as a whole: Out of the top 100 tumor clones, a median around 57 were seen in adjacent lung. Without multi-region sequencing, intratumor heterogeneity could not be excluded.

With respect to this clone: Its antigen is unknown.

Using immunoSEQ multiplex PCR, the repertoire was profiled, and TCRdb retains in-frame clones only, with some absent. The sample carries 40,000 or so clones, around 81% recorded once. Germline CDR1 and CDR2: SGHAT and FQNNGV. Trimming cost V 5 bases and J 10 bases; bases outside gene matches: 6. This CDR3 has 12 amino acids. The clonotype was recovered from a male donor aged 60 or over with stage II lung adenocarcinoma. The chain recombines TRBV11-2 with TRBJ1-1; 8 bases are shared with TRBD1. The sample in question was peripheral blood mononuclear cells, obtained before any cancer treatment. Here the CDR3 reads CASSPLTGAAFF. The DNA for the CDR3 is TGTGCCAGCAGCCCCCTGACAGGGGCAGCTTTCTTT.